The 22 T cell receptor beta chains presented below share a single source sample, sequenced in a study of CD8+ T cells in alopecia areata. Extracted from the samples, RNA was reverse transcribed into cDNA to serve as the sequencing template. Sequenced by immunoSEQ multiplex PCR; TCRdb stores in-frame clones only, minus some. The sample lists 60,000 to 85,000 clones; 66% were seen once. Described treatment: oral pan-JAK inhibitor, 5-10 mg twice daily. The sequences come from CD8+ T cells sorted from blood, collected at week 24, from a patient treated with tofacitinib. The receptors originated from a human donor with alopecia areata.

The chain joins TRBV25-1 to TRBJ1-1; maybe TRBD1 (5 bases). The CDR3 is 15 residues long. Germline values: CDR1 MGHDK, CDR2 SYGVNS. The V end lost 1 base, the J end lost 0 bases, and 9 bases lay between the germline ends. In nucleotides, the CDR3 is TGTGCCAGCAGTGAATGGGGGGTCATGAACACTGAAGCTTTCTTT. As protein: CASSEWGVMNTEAFF.

The chain employs TRBV6-5 and TRBJ1-4, with D perhaps matching TRBD1 (5 bases). The CDR3 spans 14 residues. V lost 6 bases and J 0 bases, leaving 8 bases between the germline ends. The germline CDR1 and CDR2 sequences are MNHEY and SVGAGI. As DNA, the CDR3 is TGTGCCAGCAGCCCAGGGACAACTAATGAAAAACTGTTTTTT. Its protein is CASSPGTTNEKLFF.

This chain joins TRBV7-2 and TRBJ1-5; the D gene is possibly TRBD1 (5 bases). The V end was cut by 1 base, the J end by 1 base, with 8 bases between. This CDR3 spans 15 amino acids. Germline loops: CDR1 SGHTA, CDR2 FQGNSA. The CDR3 reads CASSLVGGSNQPQHF. CDR3 nucleotides: TGTGCCAGCAGCTTAGTGGGGGGGAGCAATCAGCCCCAGCATTTT.

The rearrangement joins TRBV9 to TRBJ2-1; D gene ambiguous. The CDR3 contains 16 residues. CDR1 is SGDLS, CDR2 YYNGEE, per germline. The V gene lost 0 bases and the J gene lost 2 bases, with 12 bases spanning the gap. This chain's CDR3 is CASSVEVLKAYNEQFF. CDR3 coding DNA: TGTGCCAGCAGCGTAGAGGTCCTGAAAGCCTACAATGAGCAGTTCTTC.

The gene calls are TRBV14 and TRBJ2-7; 9 bases are shared with TRBD2. CDR3 length equals 14 residues. CDR1 SGHDN and CDR2 FVKESK come from the germline V gene. V lost 1 base and J lost 8; bases outside the gene matches: 6. The CDR3: CASSQVAGGSQQYF. The CDR3 region has the DNA TGTGCCAGCAGCCAAGTCGCGGGAGGGAGTCAGCAGTACTTC.

CDR3 in amino acids: CASSLSRGPNNEQFF. In DNA form, the CDR3 reads TGCGCCAGCAGCTTGAGTCGGGGGCCGAACAATGAGCAGTTCTTC. The gene calls are TRBV5-1 and TRBJ2-1; either TRBD1 or TRBD2 may fit D (6 bases each). V was trimmed by 1 base and J by 5 bases, leaving 13 bases between them. CDR3 size: 15 residues. CDR1 and CDR2 (germline): SGHRS, YFSETQ.

J is TRBJ2-7 and V is TRBV5-1; TRBD1 matches at 7 bases. The V gene end was trimmed by 1 base and the J gene end by 1 base; junction bases not matched to a gene: 5. This CDR3 is 15 amino acids long. Germline-derived CDR1 and CDR2 are SGHRS and YFSETQ. CDR3 DNA: TGCGCCAGCAGCTTGTTGTGGACAGGATCCTACGAGCAGTACTTC. This codes for CASSLLWTGSYEQYF.

Points on this clone: Other DNA sequences of this sample code for an identical CDR3. The genes are TRBV7-9 and TRBJ2-2; possibly TRBD1 for D (6 bases). V was trimmed by 6 bases and J by 2 bases, leaving 7 bases between them. The CDR3 is 13 amino acids. The V gene's germline CDR1 is SEHNR and CDR2 FQNEAQ (reference sequence). The CDR3 protein is CASSGTNTGELFF. CDR3 in DNA: TGTGCCAGCAGTGGGACAAACACCGGGGAGCTGTTTTTT.

The rearrangement uses TRBV7-2 and TRBJ2-7; TRBD2 might be the D (5 bases). Per germline, CDR1 SGHTA and CDR2 FQGNSA. The ends were cut back, 8 bases at V and 6 bases at J, with 17 bases in the middle. This CDR3 spans 13 amino acids. CDR3 bases: TGTGCCAGCCGCGAACTAGGTCAGAGCGAGCAGTACTTC. Amino acids: CASRELGQSEQYF.

The J gene is TRBJ2-3, the V gene TRBV6-5; 8 nucleotides agree with TRBD2. The CDR3 covers 12 residues. The V segment lost 9 bases and the J segment 1 base; nucleotides outside the gene matches: 0. The germline V gene encodes CDR1 MNHEY and CDR2 SVGAGI. In nucleotides, the CDR3 is TGTGCCAGTAGCGGGGGCACAGATACGCAGTATTTT. Protein product: CASSGGTDTQYF.

The chain combines TRBV4-3 with TRBJ2-7; no reliable D call. The V end was cut by 1 base, the J end by 1 base, with 8 bases between. This CDR3 is 14 amino acids long. Looked up from germline, CDR1 is LGHNA and CDR2 is YSLEER. In DNA form, the CDR3 reads TGCGCCAGCAGCCAAGGTATCGCATCCTACGAGCAGTACTTC. As protein: CASSQGIASYEQYF.

This clone has only a few counts. The chain combines TRBV27 with TRBJ1-4; 7 bases are shared with TRBD1. In germline, CDR1 is MNHEY, CDR2 SMNVEV (reference sequence). V dropped 6 bases and J dropped 8; count of bases not matched to a gene: 6. The CDR3 loop spans 13 amino acids. The CDR3 sequence is CASRGTEVEKLFF. CDR3 DNA sequence: TGTGCCAGCAGGGGGACAGAGGTAGAAAAACTGTTTTTT.

This chain links TRBV15 with TRBJ2-7; 8 bases line up with TRBD1. V was pared by 0 bases and J by 2 bases, with 6 bases of the junction left unmatched. The germline CDR1 and CDR2 sequences are LNHNV and YYDKDF (reference sequence). The length of the CDR3 is 16 residues. Written as DNA, the CDR3 is TGTGCCACCAGCAGAGATGTGGGACAGGCTACCTACGAGCAGTACTTC. This gives the protein CATSRDVGQATYEQYF.

This sequence joins TRBV4-1 and TRBJ2-7, with D possibly TRBD1 on 5 matching bases. This CDR3 contains 14 residues. V was trimmed by 0 bases and J by 1 base, leaving 7 bases between them. CDR1 and CDR2 from the germline V gene are MGHRA and YSYEKL. CDR3 sequence (DNA): TGCGCCAGCAGCCAAGACTCAGGGTCCTACGAGCAGTACTTC. Translating it yields CASSQDSGSYEQYF.

V usage is TRBV5-1 and J usage is TRBJ2-7; 9 nucleotides agree with TRBD1. The CDR3 is made up of 15 amino acids. V shed 2 bases, J shed 0 bases, and the junction held 3 bases outside the gene matches. From germline, CDR1 is SGHRS and CDR2 YFSETQ. CDR3 nucleotide sequence: TGCGCCAGCAGCTTTATACAGGGGGCCTCCTACGAGCAGTACTTC. The encoded protein is CASSFIQGASYEQYF.

J is TRBJ2-5 and V is TRBV28; D may be TRBD1 (6 bases). CDR3 length: 14 amino acids. Trimming stripped 2 bases from V and 5 bases from J, with 12 bases between. Germline assignment: CDR1 MDHEN and CDR2 SYDVKM. The CDR3 region has the DNA TGTGCCAGCAGTTTAAGGGGGAAGGACGAGACCCAGTACTTC. It yields the protein CASSLRGKDETQYF. The full variable domain, in which reference TRBV28 and TRBJ2-5 provide the parts outside the CDR3, is DVKVTQSSRYLVKRTGEKVFLECVQDMDHENMFWYRQDPGLGLRLIYFSYDVKMKEKGDIPEGYSVSREKKERFSLILESASTNQTSMYLCASSLRGKDETQYFGPGTRLLVL.

The table lists this clone with a few counts. The chain recombines TRBV28 with TRBJ2-7, with D perhaps TRBD1 (5 bases). The length of the CDR3 is 13 residues. In germline, CDR1 is MDHEN, CDR2 SYDVKM. Trimming removed 5 bases at V and 3 bases at J, with 11 bases between. The CDR3 is CASSIGRVYEQYF. Here the CDR3 DNA reads TGTGCCAGCAGTATAGGCAGGGTCTACGAGCAGTACTTC. Together with reference TRBV28 and TRBJ2-7, the CDR3 gives the full variable domain: DVKVTQSSRYLVKRTGEKVFLECVQDMDHENMFWYRQDPGLGLRLIYFSYDVKMKEKGDIPEGYSVSREKKERFSLILESASTNQTSMYLCASSIGRVYEQYFGPGTRLTVT.

The genes are TRBV27 and TRBJ2-1; no clear D gene. V was pared by 2 bases and J by 10 bases, with 12 bases between. This CDR3 has 13 residues. Looked up from germline, CDR1 is MNHEY and CDR2 is SMNVEV (reference sequence). Written as DNA, the CDR3 is TGTGCCAGCAGTTTAACTCGGCAGCTAGAGCAGTTCTTC. This codes for CASSLTRQLEQFF.

The V gene is TRBV23-1, the J gene TRBJ1-1, with 7 bases aligning to TRBD1. TRBV23-1 is an ORF, and what it does is uncertain. V was clipped by 8 bases and J by 6 bases; unmatched bases: 12. CDR3 length: 14 residues. The CDR3 DNA reads as TGCGCCAGCCTTAACCGGACAGGAGCCGCTGAAGCTTTCTTT. It is translated as CASLNRTGAAEAFF.

This clone was detected a few times. The genes are TRBV29-1 and TRBJ2-1; D might be TRBD1 or TRBD2, each matching 5 bases. Germline V CDR1 and CDR2: SQVTM, ANQGSEA. The CDR3 spans 12 residues. V lost 8 bases and J lost 9, with 17 bases in between. The CDR3 loop reads CSTPRAGTEQFF. The CDR3 DNA sequence: TGCAGCACCCCGAGGGCAGGGACTGAGCAGTTCTTC.

This chain joins TRBV5-1 and TRBJ2-1, with a possible D match to TRBD1 (7 bases). Germline-derived CDR1 and CDR2 are SGHRS and YFSETQ. The CDR3 covers 15 residues. Between the trimmed V and J ends, which lost 3 bases and 4 bases, there was a span of 14 bases. CDR3 residues: CASSSSGGGYNEQFF. As DNA, the CDR3 is TGCGCCAGCAGCTCCTCAGGGGGAGGATACAATGAGCAGTTCTTC.

The chain links TRBV5-6 to TRBJ2-3; D remains unclear. Trimming took 0 bases from V and 4 from J, leaving 18 bases between them. The CDR3 has 17 residues. Germline V gives CDR1 SGHDT, CDR2 YYEEEE. The CDR3 loop is CASSLEGSIRSADTQYF. DNA for the CDR3: TGTGCCAGCAGCTTGGAAGGGTCTATTCGATCGGCAGATACGCAGTATTTT.